One sample yielded the 6 T cell receptor beta chains listed below, sequenced in a study of neoadjuvant nivolumab and ipilimumab in lung cancer. Some clones are missing from TCRdb's copy, which holds only in-frame ones; the method was immunoSEQ multiplex PCR. The sample gives about 8,800 clones, roughly 77% of which show up once; roughly 3.2% is in the top ten. Sequences were derived from tumor tissue, sampled after neoadjuvant nivolumab, alone or with ipilimumab, at or shortly before surgery. These receptors came from an adult with non-small cell lung cancer.

The chain combines TRBV5-5 with TRBJ1-5; 7 nucleotides align to TRBD1. The germline V gene encodes CDR1 SGHKS and CDR2 YYEKEE (reference sequence). J was trimmed by 1 base and V by 4 bases; bases with no gene match: 2. CDR3 length: 14 amino acids. The DNA of the CDR3 is TGTGCCAGCAGCCCGGGACAGAGCAATCAGCCCCAGCATTTT. Translating gives CASSPGQSNQPQHF.

This clone was observed once. The CDR3 DNA reads TGTGCCAGCAGTGAAGCGACGGGCTATGGCTACACCTTC. Residues: CASSEATGYGYTF. This sequence joins TRBV6-1 and TRBJ1-2; D ambiguous. The V and J ends lost 0 bases and 4 bases respectively, with 6 bases between them. Germline lookup yields CDR1 MNHNS and CDR2 SASEGT. The CDR3 contains 13 residues.

This chain joins TRBV18 and TRBJ2-6; D possibly corresponds to TRBD1 (6 bases). The CDR3 covers 18 residues. Looked up from germline, CDR1 is KGHSH and CDR2 is LQKENI. V was cut by 3 bases and J by 3 bases, with 18 bases left in between. CDR3 in DNA: TGTGCCAGCTCACCGTCACAGGGATTAGGAGGTGGGGCCAACGTCCTGACTTTC. Translating it yields CASSPSQGLGGGANVLTF.

The chain couples TRBV30 to TRBJ2-7; TRBD2 aligns across 14 bases. This CDR3 is built from 13 residues. Germline CDR1 GTSNPN, CDR2 SVGIG (reference sequence). V shed 5 bases and J 7 bases; nucleotides not matched to a gene: 4. CDR3: CAWEGLAGGEQYF. CDR3 DNA: TGTGCCTGGGAAGGACTAGCGGGAGGAGAGCAGTACTTC.

The chain has TRBV19 and TRBJ2-7, with 7 nucleotides matching TRBD1. J lost 3 bases, V lost 1 base, and 9 bases had no gene match. The CDR3 is 16 residues long. In germline, CDR1 is LNHDA, CDR2 SQIVND (reference sequence). The CDR3 DNA sequence: TGTGCCAGTAGTATAGGGGGCCACAGGGGTTTCTACGAGCAGTACTTC. Its translation is CASSIGGHRGFYEQYF. Using reference TRBV19 and TRBJ2-7 for the parts outside the CDR3, the full variable domain is DGGITQSPKYLFRKEGQNVTLSCEQNLNHDAMYWYRQDPGQGLRLIYYSQIVNDFQKGDIAEGYSVSREKKESFPLTVTSAQKNPTAFYLCASSIGGHRGFYEQYFGPGTRLTVT.

The rearrangement uses TRBV19 and TRBJ2-7; TRBD2 is a possible D gene (5 bases). The germline V gene encodes CDR1 LNHDA and CDR2 SQIVND (reference sequence). This CDR3 is 14 amino acids long. V dropped 3 bases and J dropped 2 bases, with 11 bases sitting between them. As DNA, the CDR3 is TGTGCCAGTAGTATCCGCGGGTCCCCCTACGAGCAGTACTTC. This sequence encodes CASSIRGSPYEQYF.